Reported below is one T cell receptor beta chain. Its antigen is unknown. CDR1 is MGHRA and CDR2 is YSYEKL in the germline V gene. V was clipped by 0 bases and J by 7 bases, with 13 bases between them. The CDR3 extends over 14 amino acids. TCRdb independently ran MiXCR on the reads; one entry per CDR3 protein. Of 750,000 to 900,000 distinct CDR3 sequences listed, about 27% were seen once; the top ten hold about an eighth. This specimen comes from a study of T cell repertoires in cytomegalovirus infection. Study results and caveats: CMV carriers having the relevant HLA were flagged by cumulative public TCR beta family frequency.

The rearrangement links TRBV4-1 to TRBJ2-7; D is perhaps TRBD1 (5 bases). The sample here was cultured CD8+ T cells from PBMCs, taken from culture after CMV antigen stimulation. The TCR originated in a human donor in good health (CMV status not recorded). Some clones in this sample may be carry-over from other donors' samples. The DNA of the CDR3 is TGCGCCAGCAGCCAAGATATGGGGCCAGGTGAGCAGTACGTC. This codes for CASSQDMGPGEQYV.